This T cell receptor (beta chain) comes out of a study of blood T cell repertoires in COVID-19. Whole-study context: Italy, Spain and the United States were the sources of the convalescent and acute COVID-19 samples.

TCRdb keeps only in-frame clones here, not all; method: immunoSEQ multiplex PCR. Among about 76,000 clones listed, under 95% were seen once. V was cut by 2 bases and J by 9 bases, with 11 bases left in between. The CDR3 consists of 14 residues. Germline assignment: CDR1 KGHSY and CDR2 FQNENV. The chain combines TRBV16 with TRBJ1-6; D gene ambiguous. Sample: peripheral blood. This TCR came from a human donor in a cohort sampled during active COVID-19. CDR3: CASSQRGFSSPLHF. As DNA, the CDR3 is TGTGCCAGCAGCCAACGAGGATTCAGTTCACCCCTCCACTTT.